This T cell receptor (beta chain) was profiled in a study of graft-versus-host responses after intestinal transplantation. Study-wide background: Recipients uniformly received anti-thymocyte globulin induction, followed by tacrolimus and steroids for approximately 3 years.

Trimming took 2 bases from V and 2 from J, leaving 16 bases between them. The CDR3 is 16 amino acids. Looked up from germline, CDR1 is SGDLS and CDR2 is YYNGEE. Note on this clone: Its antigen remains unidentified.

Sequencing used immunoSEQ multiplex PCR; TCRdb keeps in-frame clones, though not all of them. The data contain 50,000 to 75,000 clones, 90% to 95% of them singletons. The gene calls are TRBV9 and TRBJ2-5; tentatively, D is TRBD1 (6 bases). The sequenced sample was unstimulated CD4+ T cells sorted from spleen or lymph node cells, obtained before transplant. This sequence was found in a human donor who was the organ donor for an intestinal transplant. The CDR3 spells CASSVLFGGPQETQYF. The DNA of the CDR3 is TGTGCCAGCAGCGTCCTGTTTGGGGGCCCACAAGAGACCCAGTACTTC.